These T cell receptor beta chains were read from a single sample in a study of T cell responses to AZD1222 COVID-19 vaccine. TCRdb's table, derived via immunoSEQ multiplex PCR, lists solely in-frame clones and lacks some. This sample yields 150,000 to 200,000 clones, of which roughly 92% are seen a single time; roughly 1.6% belongs to the top ten. The input for sequencing was peripheral blood, taken on day 0 of AZD1222 vaccination. These receptors were obtained from an adult in good health. CDR3s include the opening cysteine and the closing phenylalanine or tryptophan. A D gene is named only where the DNA matches it firmly. Not every row has a clone size; where given, it reads once, few, many or a size class.

length	V	J	D	size	DNA	CDR3
14	TRBV20-1	TRBJ1-5	TRBD1	once	TGCAGTGCTAGTGGGACAGGGAACAATCAGCCCCAGCATTTT	CSASGTGNNQPQHF
14	TRBV7-2	TRBJ2-7	TRBD1	once	TGTGCCAGCAGCTTCCGGGACAGAGAATACGAGCAGTACTTC	CASSFRDREYEQYF
14	TRBV7-3	TRBJ2-2	-	-	TGTGCCAGCAGGAAAGGAGTAGCCACCGGGGAGCTGTTTTTT	CASRKGVATGELFF
17	TRBV5-4	TRBJ2-1	-	-	TGTGCCAGCAGCTTTGGGAGAACAGGGAGCTCCTACAATGAGCAGTTCTTC	CASSFGRTGSSYNEQFF
12	TRBV5-1	TRBJ1-2	-	-	TGCGCCAGCAGCCCGGAGGGCCCGGGCTACACCTTC	CASSPEGPGYTF
15	TRBV27	TRBJ2-3	TRBD1	-	TGTGCCAGCAGTTCACCTGGGACAGGCACAGATACGCAGTATTTT	CASSSPGTGTDTQYF
14	TRBV11-2	TRBJ2-3	-	-	TGTGCCAGCAGCCCGGTCCACCAGCCAGATACGCAGTATTTT	CASSPVHQPDTQYF
16	TRBV9	TRBJ1-6	-	-	TGTGCCAGCAGCGCACAACCGGGACACAATAATTCACCCCTCCACTTT	CASSAQPGHNNSPLHF
16	TRBV21-1	TRBJ2-7	-	-	TGTGCCAGCAGCAAAGCAGAGGGCGGCGTATACTACGAGCAGTACTTC	CASSKAEGGVYYEQYF
15	TRBV6-5	TRBJ1-1	-	-	TGTGCCAGCAGGGGTAGCGGCGTAACGGCCGCTGAAGCTTTCTTT	CASRGSGVTAAEAFF
13	TRBV24-1	TRBJ2-5	-	-	TGTGCCACCAGTGATCCAGTACAAGAGACCCAGTACTTC	CATSDPVQETQYF
14	TRBV6-5	TRBJ1-2	-	once	TGTGCCAGCACCCTAGGGGGGCGCGAGTACGGCTACACCTTC	CASTLGGREYGYTF
18	TRBV7-8	TRBJ2-3	-	-	TGTGCCAGCAGCCCCCAAACGGGACACATGACAGTTTACGGTACGCAGTATTTT	CASSPQTGHMTVYGTQYF
14	TRBV11-1	TRBJ2-7	TRBD1	once	TGTGCCAGCAGAAAGGGACAGGGATTTGGCGAGCAGTACTTC	CASRKGQGFGEQYF
12	TRBV5-6	TRBJ2-7	TRBD1	-	TGTGCCAGCAGCGACAGGGCTTACGAGCAGTACTTC	CASSDRAYEQYF
16	TRBV7-6	TRBJ2-6	TRBD1	-	TGTGCCAGCAACACAGGGGCGAGCTCTGGGGCCAACGTCCTGACTTTC	CASNTGASSGANVLTF